The 22 T cell receptor beta chains listed next were all sequenced from one sample in a study of blood T cell repertoires in COVID-19 (dated by TCRdb to about 2020). Library construction relied on the immunoSEQ multiplex PCR assay. This is the immuneACCESS table as TCRdb keeps it, with only in-frame sequences that have V and J called. A part of the clones is gone; compared with another copy, unresolved V genes explain less than half, and the rest is unexplained. The sample table lists more than 90,000 clones, approximately 88% of them with a count of one. The ten largest clones add up to around 0.77% of the sample. Sequenced: peripheral blood. These receptors all come from a woman between 70 and 85 years old with acute or convalescent COVID-19.

This chain links TRBV9 with TRBJ2-1, with 14 bases fitting TRBD2. Trimming cost V 2 bases and J 7 bases; bases outside gene matches: 8. Germline loops: CDR1 SGDLS, CDR2 YYNGEE. CDR3 length: 17 amino acids. DNA of the CDR3: TGTGCCAGCAGCGTCGGGACTAGCGGGGGAGTTGGGAATGAGCAGTTCTTC. This codes for CASSVGTSGGVGNEQFF.

This clone was recorded a few times. The CDR3 bases are TGTGCCACCAGCAGAGGAGGGACAACTGGCGGAAACACCATATATTTT. Encoded protein: CATSRGGTTGGNTIYF. The chain employs TRBV15 and TRBJ1-3, with D possibly TRBD1 on 6 matching bases. The ends were cut back, 1 base at V and 4 bases at J, with 14 bases in the middle. CDR3 length: 16 amino acids. Germline loops: CDR1 LNHNV, CDR2 YYDKDF (reference sequence).

The sample holds one count of this clone. The CDR3 bases are TGTGCCAGCAGCCAAACAGGTGCGGGAGGAGGGGCAGATACGCAGTATTTT. Translated: CASSQTGAGGGADTQYF. This chain uses TRBV3-1 (or the pseudogene TRBV3-2) with TRBJ2-3; TRBD2 aligns across 8 bases. The V gene end was trimmed by 2 bases and the J gene end by 4 bases; junction bases not matched to a gene: 11. The CDR3 covers 17 residues. Germline values: CDR1 LGHDT, CDR2 YNNKEL (reference sequence).

V and J are TRBV25-1 and TRBJ1-2; perhaps TRBD1 as D (6 bases). The CDR3 is 14 amino acids. Germline V gene data show CDR1 as MGHDK and CDR2 as SYGVNS. V lost 7 bases and J lost 6, with 18 bases in between. The CDR3 spells CASTTPGGGDGYTF. The CDR3 region has the DNA TGTGCCAGCACCACCCCTGGGGGCGGAGATGGCTACACCTTC.

The chain is built from TRBV6-5 and TRBJ1-1; D possibly corresponds to TRBD1 (5 bases). Deletions cut 5 bases from V and 1 base from J, with 8 bases between. The CDR3 runs to 13 residues. Per germline, CDR1 MNHEY and CDR2 SVGAGI. The CDR3 DNA sequence: TGTGCCAGCAGTCGGGGGGGGAACACTGAAGCTTTCTTT. Protein: CASSRGGNTEAFF.

The chain couples TRBV5-4 to TRBJ2-5; D is ambiguous. V was cut by 0 bases and J by 1 base, with 7 bases left in between. Germline V gives CDR1 SGHNT, CDR2 YYREEE (reference sequence). The CDR3 length is 14 residues. CDR3 in amino acids: CASSLGGSQETQYF. The CDR3 DNA reads TGTGCCAGCAGCTTGGGAGGTAGCCAAGAGACCCAGTACTTC.

V and J are TRBV19 and TRBJ2-5, with 8 bases identical to TRBD2. Per germline, CDR1 LNHDA and CDR2 SQIVND (reference sequence). Trimming cost V 2 bases and J 5 bases; bases outside gene matches: 4. This CDR3 has 14 residues. CDR3 coding DNA: TGTGCCAGTAGTATATTAGCGGGACGGGAGACCCAGTACTTC. It codes for CASSILAGRETQYF.

This clone was detected a few times. The chain uses TRBV9 and TRBJ1-2; no definite D call. The germline V and J ends were trimmed by 0 bases and 8 bases, with 14 bases remaining between them. The CDR3 has 14 residues. Germline loops: CDR1 SGDLS, CDR2 YYNGEE. This CDR3 reads CASSVASRLEGYTF. CDR3 DNA: TGTGCCAGCAGCGTAGCTAGCAGGCTGGAAGGCTACACCTTC.

The rearrangement uses TRBV19 and TRBJ1-2; D is perhaps TRBD1 (5 bases). Trimming left V 9 bases short and J 4 bases short, with 12 bases between. CDR3 size: 12 residues. Germline V CDR1 and CDR2: LNHDA, SQIVND (reference sequence). The CDR3 region is CASAQDTYGYTF. CDR3 DNA sequence: TGTGCCAGCGCCCAGGACACCTATGGCTACACCTTC.

The V gene is TRBV2, the J gene TRBJ2-7; possibly TRBD2 for D (6 bases). The CDR3 loop spans 13 amino acids. From germline, CDR1 is SNHLY and CDR2 FYNNEI. The V end lost 6 bases, the J end lost 7 bases, and 16 bases lay between the germline ends. The CDR3 region has the DNA TGTGCCAGCAGCCGGGACTTTCCGGGGGAGCAGTACTTC. Its translation: CASSRDFPGEQYF.

The chain uses TRBV18 and TRBJ1-4, with 7 bases fitting TRBD1. This CDR3 is built from 15 residues. Germline CDR1 is KGHSH and CDR2 is LQKENI. The V segment lost 4 bases and the J segment 6 bases; nucleotides outside the gene matches: 8. The CDR3 region has the DNA TGTGCCAGCTCACGACCGACAGGGATGGATGAAAAACTGTTTTTT. Protein: CASSRPTGMDEKLFF.

The chain employs TRBV9 and TRBJ2-2, with 8 bases that match TRBD1. Germline V gene lookup returns CDR1 SGDLS and CDR2 YYNGEE. The CDR3 length is 15 residues. Germline trimming cut 3 bases from V and 3 bases from J; bases unmatched to any gene: 4. For the CDR3, the DNA is TGTGCCAGCAGCGGACAGGGGAGGTACACCGGGGAGCTGTTTTTT. This encodes CASSGQGRYTGELFF. Variable domain in full (rest from reference TRBV9 and TRBJ2-2): DSGVTQTPKHLITATGQRVTLRCSPRSGDLSVYWYQQSLDQGLQFLIQYYNGEERAKGNILERFSAQQFPDLHSELNLSSLELGDSALYFCASSGQGRYTGELFFGEGSRLTVL.

The rearrangement uses TRBV6-1 and TRBJ2-1, with D maybe TRBD2 (6 bases). CDR1 and CDR2 from the germline V gene are MNHNS and SASEGT. V gave up 3 bases and J gave up 9 bases, with 12 bases separating them. CDR3 length: 13 amino acids. The CDR3 loop reads CASSDAGLGEQFF. The CDR3 region has the DNA TGTGCCAGCAGTGATGCGGGACTGGGTGAGCAGTTCTTC.

The J gene is TRBJ1-5, the V gene TRBV5-6; D gene uncertain. This CDR3 spans 14 amino acids. V gave up 0 bases and J gave up 2 bases, with 6 bases separating them. From germline, CDR1 is SGHDT and CDR2 YYEEEE. The CDR3 is CASSLGHRNQPQHF. The CDR3 nucleotides read TGTGCCAGCAGCTTGGGACACCGCAATCAGCCCCAGCATTTT.

J is TRBJ1-1 and V is TRBV7-6; 7 nucleotides match TRBD1. Looked up from germline, CDR1 is SGHVS and CDR2 is FNYEAQ. The V segment lost 5 bases and the J segment 4 bases; nucleotides outside the gene matches: 7. This CDR3 comprises 14 residues. The CDR3 loop is CASSTTGVFTEAFF. CDR3 nucleotides: TGTGCCAGCAGCACCACAGGGGTGTTCACTGAAGCTTTCTTT. The full variable domain, completed using reference TRBV7-6 and TRBJ1-1, is GAGVSQSPRYKVTKRGQDVALRCDPISGHVSLYWYRQALGQGPEFLTYFNYEAQQDKSGLPNDRFSAERPEGSISTLTIQRTEQRDSAMYRCASSTTGVFTEAFFGQGTRLTVV.

The chain has TRBV30 and TRBJ1-2; D not certain. Trimming stripped 3 bases from V and 0 bases from J, with 5 bases between. This CDR3 region has 12 residues. Germline V lookup: CDR1 GTSNPN, CDR2 SVGIG (reference sequence). CDR3 DNA sequence: TGTGCCTGGAGCCGAGCTAACTATGGCTACACCTTC. This sequence encodes CAWSRANYGYTF. Full variable domain (remainder filled in from reference TRBV30 and TRBJ1-2): SQTIHQWPATLVQPVGSPLSLECTVEGTSNPNLYWYRQAAGRGLQLLFYSVGIGQISSEVPQNLSASRPQDRQFILSSKKLLLSDSGFYLCAWSRANYGYTFGSGTRLTVV.

The chain is built from TRBV3-1 (or the pseudogene TRBV3-2) and TRBJ1-1; D is ambiguous. Trimming cost V 3 bases and J 2 bases, with 10 bases left between them. The CDR3 totals 14 residues. The germline CDR1 and CDR2 sequences are LGHDT and YNNKEL (reference sequence). The chain's CDR3 is CASSHSTPNTEAFF. The CDR3 DNA is TGTGCCAGCAGCCACTCGACACCTAACACTGAAGCTTTCTTT.

The chain combines TRBV5-1 with TRBJ1-3; 7 bases align to TRBD1. Trimming cost V 7 bases and J 2 bases; bases outside gene matches: 6. This CDR3 is built from 14 residues. Germline CDR1 SGHRS, CDR2 YFSETQ. The CDR3 is CASQQGSPGNTIYF. In DNA, the CDR3 is TGCGCCAGCCAACAGGGGTCCCCTGGAAACACCATATATTTT.

The genes are TRBV5-1 and TRBJ2-2; 8 positions agree with TRBD1. V shed 4 bases and J 5 bases; nucleotides not matched to a gene: 10. CDR3 length: 16 residues. Germline V gene data show CDR1 as SGHRS and CDR2 as YFSETQ. The CDR3 nucleotides are TGCGCCAGCAGCCAAGCTGGACAGGGAGTAACCGGGGAGCTGTTTTTT. Its translation is CASSQAGQGVTGELFF.

This chain uses TRBV3-1 (or the pseudogene TRBV3-2) with TRBJ1-1, with D unclear. Between the trimmed V and J ends, which lost 4 bases and 6 bases, there was a span of 12 bases. The germline gives CDR1 LGHDT, CDR2 YNNKEL (reference sequence). This CDR3 contains 13 residues. The CDR3 here is CASSPPGSAEAFF. DNA of the CDR3: TGTGCCAGCAGCCCGCCCGGGTCCGCTGAAGCTTTCTTT.

The chain uses TRBV7-2 and TRBJ2-5, with D possibly matching TRBD2 (6 bases). This CDR3 contains 12 residues. From germline, CDR1 is SGHTA and CDR2 FQGNSA. V lost 2 bases and J lost 7, with 8 bases in between. The CDR3 DNA follows: TGTGCCAGCAGCTTACTGCGGGGGACCCAGTACTTC. It translates to CASSLLRGTQYF.

This clone was observed once. The rearrangement uses TRBV29-1 and TRBJ2-1; TRBD2 might be the D (5 bases). V lost 7 bases and J 8 bases, leaving 15 bases between the germline ends. CDR1 SQVTM and CDR2 ANQGSEA come from the germline V gene. The CDR3 sequence is 12 residues long. The CDR3 sequence: CSGRGAVDEQFF. CDR3 in DNA: TGCAGCGGTCGGGGTGCGGTGGATGAGCAGTTCTTC.